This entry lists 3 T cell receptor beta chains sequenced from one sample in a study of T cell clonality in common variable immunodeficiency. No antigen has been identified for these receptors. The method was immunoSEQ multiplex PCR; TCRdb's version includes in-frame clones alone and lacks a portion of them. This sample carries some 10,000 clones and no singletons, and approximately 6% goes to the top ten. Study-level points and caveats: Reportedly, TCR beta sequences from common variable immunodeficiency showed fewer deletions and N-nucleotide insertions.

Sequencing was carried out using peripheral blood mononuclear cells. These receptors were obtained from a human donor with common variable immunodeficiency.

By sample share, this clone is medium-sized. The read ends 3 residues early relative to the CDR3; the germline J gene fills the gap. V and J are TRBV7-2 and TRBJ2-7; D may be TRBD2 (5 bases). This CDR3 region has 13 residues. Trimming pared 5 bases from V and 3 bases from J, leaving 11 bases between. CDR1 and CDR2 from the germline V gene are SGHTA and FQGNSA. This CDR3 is CASSTPEGYEQYF. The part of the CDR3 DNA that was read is TGTGCCAGCAGCACTCCTGAGGGCTACGAG.

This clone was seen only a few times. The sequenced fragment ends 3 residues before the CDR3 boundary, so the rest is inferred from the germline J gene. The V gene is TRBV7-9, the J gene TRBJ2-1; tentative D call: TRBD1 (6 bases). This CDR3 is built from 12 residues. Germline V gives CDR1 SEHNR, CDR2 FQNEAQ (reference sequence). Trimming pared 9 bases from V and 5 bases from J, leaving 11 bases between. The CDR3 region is CARRTDNNEQFF. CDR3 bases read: TGTGCCAGAAGGACAGATAACAATGAG.

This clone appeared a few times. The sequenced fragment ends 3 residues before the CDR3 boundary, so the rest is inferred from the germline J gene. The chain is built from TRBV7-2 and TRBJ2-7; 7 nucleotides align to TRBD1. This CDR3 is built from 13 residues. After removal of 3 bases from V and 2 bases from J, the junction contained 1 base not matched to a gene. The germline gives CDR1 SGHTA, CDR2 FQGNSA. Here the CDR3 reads CASSFGTAYEQYF. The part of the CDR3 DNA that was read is TGTGCCAGCAGCTTCGGGACAGCCTACGAG.